Following are 22 T cell receptor beta chains from one sample sequenced in a study of blood T cell repertoires in COVID-19. Sequenced by immunoSEQ multiplex PCR; TCRdb stores in-frame clones only, minus some. The sample lists a few hundred thousand clones; roughly 90% were seen once. Sequenced: PBMCs or T cells enriched from blood (not recorded which). The source of these receptors is a woman aged 18-29 years with acute COVID-19.

This clone was seen once. In DNA, the CDR3 is TGTGCCAGCTCACGCTTAGCGGGAGGGGGTCGCGATGAGCAGTTCTTC. Its translation is CASSRLAGGGRDEQFF. The rearrangement uses TRBV18 and TRBJ2-1; the match to TRBD2 covers 11 bases. The length of the CDR3 is 16 residues. V shed 4 bases, J shed 8 bases, and the junction held 10 bases outside the gene matches. Germline assignment: CDR1 KGHSH and CDR2 LQKENI.

The sample holds one count of this clone. The J gene is TRBJ2-5, the V gene TRBV21-1; TRBD1 is the table's D call and was not checked against the DNA. TRBV21-1 represents a pseudogene. This CDR3 contains 19 residues. CDR3: CASSKHFARPQGLTETQYF. The CDR3 coding sequence is TGTGCCAGCAGCAAACACTTTGCGAGACCCCAGGGGCTCACAGAGACCCAGTACTTC.

The CDR3 reads CASSSVQGAGTEAFF. The CDR3 DNA sequence: TGTGCCAGCAGTTCCGTACAGGGGGCGGGAACTGAAGCTTTCTTT. This chain joins TRBV28 and TRBJ1-1; 9 positions match TRBD1. Trimming cost V 4 bases and J 5 bases; bases outside gene matches: 8. This CDR3 is 15 amino acids long. The germline CDR1 and CDR2 sequences are MDHEN and SYDVKM.

V is TRBV7-9 and J is TRBJ2-5; 9 positions match TRBD1. V lost 1 base and J lost 2; bases outside the gene matches: 2. CDR3 length: 15 amino acids. Per the germline V gene, CDR1 is SEHNR and CDR2 is FQNEAQ (reference sequence). The CDR3 sequence is CASSLGDRDQETQYF. The DNA for the CDR3 is TGTGCCAGCAGCTTAGGGGACAGGGATCAAGAGACCCAGTACTTC.

The chain couples TRBV30 to TRBJ1-4, with 10 bases matching TRBD1. Germline V gene lookup returns CDR1 GTSNPN and CDR2 SVGIG (reference sequence). The length of the CDR3 is 14 residues. This chain's CDR3 is CATDRGRLYEKLFF. CDR3 DNA: TGTGCTACGGACAGGGGGAGGTTGTATGAAAAACTGTTTTTT. The full variable domain, with the rest looked up from reference TRBV30 and TRBJ1-4, is SQTIHQWPATLVQPVGSPLSLECTVEGTSNPNLYWYRQAAGRGLQLLFYSVGIGQISSEVPQNLSASRPQDRQFILSSKKLLLSDSGFYLCATDRGRLYEKLFFGSGTQLSVL.

This rearrangement joins TRBV19 to TRBJ2-7; D is possibly TRBD2 (6 bases). Trimming left V 5 bases short and J 3 bases short, with 17 bases between. Looked up from germline, CDR1 is LNHDA and CDR2 is SQIVND (reference sequence). The CDR3 has 15 amino acids. CDR3 bases: TGTGCCAGTAGTCCGCATGCGGGGAGAGGCTACGAGCAGTACTTC. Its translation: CASSPHAGRGYEQYF. Drawing the rest from reference TRBV19 and TRBJ2-7, the complete variable domain is DGGITQSPKYLFRKEGQNVTLSCEQNLNHDAMYWYRQDPGQGLRLIYYSQIVNDFQKGDIAEGYSVSREKKESFPLTVTSAQKNPTAFYLCASSPHAGRGYEQYFGPGTRLTVT.

V and J are TRBV6-5 and TRBJ2-7, with 7 bases matching TRBD1. Germline V gene lookup returns CDR1 MNHEY and CDR2 SVGAGI. V shed 0 bases and J 2 bases; nucleotides not matched to a gene: 4. The CDR3 totals 15 residues. CDR3 nucleotide sequence: TGTGCCAGCAGTTACTCGCGGACAGGCCCCTACGAGCAGTACTTC. It codes for CASSYSRTGPYEQYF.

V usage is TRBV3-1 (or the pseudogene TRBV3-2) and J usage is TRBJ2-1; tentatively, D is TRBD1 (6 bases). The CDR3 spans 19 residues. The germline CDR1 and CDR2 sequences are LGHDT and YNNKEL (reference sequence). V was trimmed by 2 bases and J by 0 bases, leaving 20 bases between them. The CDR3: CASSQRSGPQGSSYNEQFF. The CDR3 DNA reads as TGTGCCAGCAGCCAACGAAGCGGCCCCCAGGGGAGCTCCTACAATGAGCAGTTCTTC.

A single count supports this clone. The chain joins TRBV4-2 to TRBJ2-1, with a possible D match to TRBD2 (6 bases). CDR3 length: 13 residues. Germline V gene lookup returns CDR1 LGHNA and CDR2 YNFKEQ. The V gene lost 3 bases and the J gene lost 10 bases, with 13 bases spanning the gap. The CDR3 DNA reads TGTGCCAGCAGCCAGATTAGCGGAGAAGAGCAGTTCTTC. It yields the protein CASSQISGEEQFF.

J is TRBJ1-2 and V is TRBV19; D unresolved. The CDR3 totals 15 residues. Per germline, CDR1 LNHDA and CDR2 SQIVND (reference sequence). V was pared by 3 bases and J by 5 bases, with 16 bases between. In nucleotides, the CDR3 is TGTGCCAGTAGTATTAGTGGCAGAAGGAGGTATGGCTACACCTTC. This sequence encodes CASSISGRRRYGYTF.

The chain has TRBV5-5 and TRBJ2-7; no clear D. V was trimmed by 1 base and J by 3 bases, leaving 8 bases between them. This CDR3 contains 13 residues. Germline CDR1 reads SGHKS; CDR2 reads YYEKEE (reference sequence). The DNA for the CDR3 is TGTGCCAGCAGCTTGTCATACGGCTACGAGCAGTACTTC. This gives the protein CASSLSYGYEQYF.

The J gene is TRBJ1-1, the V gene TRBV4-3; no definite D call. The V gene's germline CDR1 is LGHNA and CDR2 YSLEER. The length of the CDR3 is 14 residues. The V gene lost 0 bases and the J gene lost 4 bases, with 9 bases spanning the gap. CDR3 nucleotide sequence: TGCGCCAGCAGCCAAGAACAGAGGGTCACTGAAGCTTTCTTT. Translated: CASSQEQRVTEAFF.

The chain has TRBV27 and TRBJ2-3, with TRBD1 matching over 7 bases. CDR3 size: 13 residues. V lost 6 bases, J lost 3 bases, and 3 bases stayed unmatched. In germline, CDR1 is MNHEY, CDR2 SMNVEV (reference sequence). The CDR3 protein is CASRQGITDTQYF. CDR3 sequence (DNA): TGTGCCAGCAGACAGGGGATTACAGATACGCAGTATTTT.

V usage is TRBV18 and J usage is TRBJ1-5, with 9 bases aligning to TRBD1. The ends lost 3 bases at V and 6 bases at J; junction bases unmatched: 3. This CDR3 contains 14 residues. Germline CDR1 reads KGHSH; CDR2 reads LQKENI. CDR3 coding DNA: TGTGCCAGCTCACCCGGGACAGGGAGTCAGCCCCAGCATTTT. This translates into CASSPGTGSQPQHF.

The chain recombines TRBV7-9 with TRBJ1-2; TRBD1 is a possible D gene (5 bases). CDR1 SEHNR and CDR2 FQNEAQ come from the germline V gene (reference sequence). The length of the CDR3 is 15 residues. V lost 5 bases and J 2 bases, leaving 15 bases between the germline ends. CDR3 DNA: TGTGCCAGCAGCCCGGGGGTTGGGGGGAACTATGGCTACACCTTC. As protein: CASSPGVGGNYGYTF.

The rearrangement uses TRBV7-9 and TRBJ1-2; D is unclear. V was clipped by 4 bases and J by 0 bases, with 6 bases between them. There are 13 residues in the CDR3. Germline values: CDR1 SEHNR, CDR2 FQNEAQ (reference sequence). The CDR3 nucleotides read TGTGCCAGCAGCTGGGCCTCTAACTATGGCTACACCTTC. Its translation is CASSWASNYGYTF.

The chain links TRBV11-3 to TRBJ2-1, with 11 nucleotides matching TRBD1. The V gene end was trimmed by 3 bases and the J gene end by 9 bases; junction bases not matched to a gene: 10. This CDR3 is 16 amino acids long. The germline CDR1 and CDR2 sequences are SGHNT and YENEEA. CDR3 nucleotide sequence: TGTGCCAGCAGCTTTCCCGGACAGGGGGCGTTTGCTGAGCAGTTCTTC. Its translation: CASSFPGQGAFAEQFF.

This chain uses TRBV7-2 with TRBJ2-2; 8 positions match TRBD1. CDR1 SGHTA and CDR2 FQGNSA come from the germline V gene. This CDR3 is built from 15 residues. Trimming at V came to 5 bases and at J to 3 bases, leaving 5 bases not matched to a gene. The CDR3 bases are TGTGCCAGCAGCCAGGACAGGGTGGACACCGGGGAGCTGTTTTTT. It codes for CASSQDRVDTGELFF.

This clone has a single count. The chain employs TRBV19 and TRBJ1-5; D is perhaps TRBD1 (5 bases). V was trimmed by 7 bases and J by 1 base, leaving 14 bases between them. Germline values: CDR1 LNHDA, CDR2 SQIVND (reference sequence). The CDR3 has 15 residues. CDR3 protein: CASNPGGESNQPQHF. The CDR3 bases are TGTGCCAGTAATCCGGGGGGGGAAAGCAATCAGCCCCAGCATTTT.

This clone was observed a single time. J is TRBJ1-3 and V is TRBV30, with D unresolved. The CDR3 has 14 amino acids. Germline assignment: CDR1 GTSNPN and CDR2 SVGIG (reference sequence). The V and J ends lost 2 bases and 0 bases respectively, with 8 bases between them. The CDR3: CAWSRSLSGNTIYF. CDR3 coding DNA: TGTGCCTGGAGTCGTTCCCTCTCTGGAAACACCATATATTTT.

This chain links TRBV28 with TRBJ1-5; D not resolved. Germline CDR1 reads MDHEN; CDR2 reads SYDVKM. The length of the CDR3 is 13 residues. V was cut by 3 bases and J by 4 bases, with 7 bases left in between. The CDR3 sequence is CASSLNKNQPQHF. The CDR3 bases are TGTGCCAGCAGTTTGAACAAGAATCAGCCCCAGCATTTT.

The chain carries TRBV4-3 and TRBJ2-1; 7 bases are shared with TRBD1. This CDR3 has 16 amino acids. V lost 3 bases and J lost 5; bases outside the gene matches: 10. Germline CDR1 and CDR2: LGHNA and YSLEER. The CDR3 DNA reads TGCGCCAGCAGCCATGGATTTGGGCAGGGGGACAATGAGCAGTTCTTC. Encoded protein: CASSHGFGQGDNEQFF.